Listed below are T cell receptor beta chains from one sample, sequenced in a study of blood T cells in healthy people across ages. TCRdb re-called the 5' RACE reads with MiXCR, one entry per CDR3 protein. There are approximately 800,000 distinct CDR3 sequences in the sample; 55% to 70% occur only once, and 22% lies in the top ten. Specimen: blood. The receptors come from a young man in good health. CDR3s include the opening cysteine and the closing phenylalanine or tryptophan. A D gene is named only where the DNA matches it firmly. The size of a clone is reported for some rows only, either as once, few or many, or as a class for expanded clones.

clone_size j_call d_call v_call cdr3_nt cdr3_aa
once TRBJ2-3 NA TRBV10-3 TGTCCCAGGACAGTCAGGGATACGCAGTATTTT CPRTVRDTQYF
NA TRBJ2-1 TRBD2 TRBV11-1 TGTGCCAGCAGCTTAGTGGGGCTGAGGACTAGCGCGGAAGGCTCCTACAATGAGCAGTTCTTC CASSLVGLRTSAEGSYNEQFF
few TRBJ1-1 NA TRBV28 TGTGCCAGCAGTTTAACTGGTCGCGAAGCTTTCTTT CASSLTGREAFF
NA TRBJ1-2 NA TRBV3-1 TGTGCCAGCAGCCAGGGGGCTGGGTATGGCTACACCTTC CASSQGAGYGYTF
few TRBJ2-5 NA TRBV7-2 TGTGCCAGCCGGCGGGGGCCGTACCAAGAGACCCAGTACTTC CASRRGPYQETQYF
NA TRBJ1-3 NA TRBV7-2 TGTGCCAGCAGCTTAGCAGGGGCCCCCTCTGGAAACACCATATATTTT CASSLAGAPSGNTIYF
NA TRBJ2-7 NA TRBV7-2 TGTGCCAGCAGCTTATGGACAGAAACCCAGTACTTC CASSLWTETQYF
NA TRBJ2-3 TRBD2 TRBV6-2/TRBV6-3 TGTGCCAGCAGCCGAAGCGGGAGTGATCTAGATACGCAGTATTTT CASSRSGSDLDTQYF
few TRBJ1-6 TRBD1 TRBV9 TGTGCCAGCAGCGCGTACCAGGGGGCTCACGGCTCACCCCTCCACTTT CASSAYQGAHGSPLHF
NA TRBJ2-2 NA TRBV5-1 TGCGCCAGCGCGCGGGATGGGCTCAACACCGGGGAGCTGTTTTTT CASARDGLNTGELFF
NA TRBJ2-1 TRBD2 TRBV11-1 TGTGCCAGCAGCCGACCCAAAATACTTTTGACTAGCGGGGGGCTTTCACGCCTCAATGAGCAGTTCTTC CASSRPKILLTSGGLSRLNEQFF
NA TRBJ2-5 TRBD1 TRBV25-1 TGTGCCAGCAGCCCCAGGGGGAACGGAGAGACCCAGTACTTC CASSPRGNGETQYF
NA TRBJ2-5 NA TRBV15 TGTGCCACCAGCAGGGAACAGGGTTCCCATGAGACCCAGTACTTC CATSREQGSHETQYF
few TRBJ2-1 NA TRBV11-2 TGTGCCAGCAGCTTACCGGGTGTGGGTTGGGAGCAGTTCTTC CASSLPGVGWEQFF
NA TRBJ2-5 TRBD2 TRBV7-8 TGTGCCAGCAGCTTGTTCCGCGGGAGTATGCAAGAGACCCAGTACTTC CASSLFRGSMQETQYF
NA TRBJ2-1 TRBD2 TRBV6-1 TGTGCCAGCAGTGCACTAGCGGGAGGGCCACAGTTCTTC CASSALAGGPQFF
NA TRBJ2-7 NA TRBV6-2/TRBV6-3 TGTGCCAGCAGTTACCTGGGCACGGTAGGGTCCCAGTACTTC CASSYLGTVGSQYF
NA TRBJ1-2 NA TRBV3-1 TGTGCCAGCAGCCATACGACAGGAAACTATGGCTACACCTTC CASSHTTGNYGYTF
NA TRBJ1-2 NA TRBV7-2 TGTGCCAGCAGCTTATTTGAGGATAGCTCTGGCTACACCTTC CASSLFEDSSGYTF
NA TRBJ2-7 TRBD1 TRBV27 TGTGCCAGCAGTGTTAACTCCGGGACAGTCCACTACGAGCAGTACTTC CASSVNSGTVHYEQYF
few TRBJ1-2 NA TRBV4-3 TGCGCCAGCAGCCAGCAAGCAACGGGCTATGGCTACACCTTC CASSQQATGYGYTF
NA TRBJ2-5 TRBD2 TRBV20-1 TGCAGTGCTAGGACCCCGGGACTAGTACGAGAGACCCAGTACTTC CSARTPGLVRETQYF
few TRBJ2-5 NA TRBV20-1 TGCAGTGCTCACCCATTTAGCGAGACCCAGTACTTC CSAHPFSETQYF
few TRBJ1-2 NA TRBV10-3 TGTGCCATCAGTGAGTCGAAACTGGGACTCCTAGATGGCTACACCTTC CAISESKLGLLDGYTF
few TRBJ2-3 TRBD2 TRBV11-2 TGTGCCAGCAGCTTGGGTCGTCTAGCGGGGGCCCAAAGCACAGATACGCAGTATTTT CASSLGRLAGAQSTDTQYF
NA TRBJ2-3 TRBD2 TRBV7-6 TGTGCCAGCAGCCCCAGCGGGGGGATATCTCCTACGATCACAGATACGCAGTATTTT CASSPSGGISPTITDTQYF
NA TRBJ2-1 NA TRBV6-2/TRBV6-3 TGTGCCAGCAGTTACCCAGAAGAGACCCAGTTCTTC CASSYPEETQFF
NA TRBJ2-5 NA TRBV30 TGTGCCTGTATCCCGTTAGGGGAATGGGAGACCCAGTACTTC CACIPLGEWETQYF
NA TRBJ2-7 TRBD2 TRBV7-8 TGTGCCAGCAGCTTTCGGGAGGGATACGAGCAGTACTTC CASSFREGYEQYF
NA TRBJ1-2 NA TRBV7-2 TGTGCCAGCAGCCGCCTAGCAGGGCCTAACTATGGCTACACCTTC CASSRLAGPNYGYTF
few TRBJ2-7 TRBD1 TRBV7-9 TGTGCCAGCAGCTTAGTACAGGGGACCTACGAGCAGTACTTC CASSLVQGTYEQYF
NA TRBJ1-2 NA TRBV29-1 TGCAGCGCCGTGACAGCTAACTATGGCTACACCTTC CSAVTANYGYTF
NA TRBJ1-5 TRBD1 TRBV6-2/TRBV6-3 TGTGCCGGCAGCCCACCGGGACAGATCCTCAATCAGCCCCAGCATTTT CAGSPPGQILNQPQHF
few TRBJ2-1 NA TRBV9 TGTGCCAGCAGCCCCCCGACACCCTCCTACAATGAGCAGTTCTTC CASSPPTPSYNEQFF
NA TRBJ2-1 TRBD1 TRBV7-2 TGTGCCAGCAGCCCGTCGGGACAGCGCATCCTGTTCTTC CASSPSGQRILFF
NA TRBJ1-5 NA TRBV4-1 TGCGCCAGCAGCCAAGAAGGGGCAGGCGTGGATCAGCCCCAGCATTTT CASSQEGAGVDQPQHF
NA TRBJ2-1 NA TRBV4-3 TGCGCCAGCAGCCAAGAGCCCCGGCATTACAATGAGCAGTTCTTC CASSQEPRHYNEQFF
NA TRBJ2-5 TRBD2 TRBV10-3 TGTGCCATCAGTCGAAGCGGGGGAACAAACAATGAGCAGTACTTC CAISRSGGTNNEQYF
NA TRBJ2-7 NA TRBV27 TGTGCCAGCAGTCCTTCGATAGCGGCTCTACCCTACGAGCAGTACTTC CASSPSIAALPYEQYF
NA TRBJ2-7 TRBD2 TRBV19 TGTGCCAGTAGTGGCCGGACTAGCGGGAGCTACGAGCAGTACTTC CASSGRTSGSYEQYF
NA TRBJ1-1 TRBD1 TRBV10-3 TGTGCCATCGGGACAGGGGATGGGGTCACTGAAGCTTTCTTT CAIGTGDGVTEAFF
NA TRBJ2-7 TRBD1 TRBV5-6 TGTGCCAGCAGCTTGAACAGGGGGCAGGGGATGTTCTACGAGCAGTACTTC CASSLNRGQGMFYEQYF
once TRBJ2-3 NA TRBV5-1 TGCGCCAGCAGCTCAGGACCAGCGGGCACAGATACGCAGTATTTT CASSSGPAGTDTQYF
NA TRBJ2-6 NA TRBV7-2 TGTTCCAGCAGCCCCCGAGTAGCGGGGGCCAACGTCCTGACTTTC CSSSPRVAGANVLTF
few TRBJ1-6 NA TRBV27 TGTGCCAGCAGTCCTCCGACAGACCAGCCAAATTCACCCCTCCACTTT CASSPPTDQPNSPLHF
NA TRBJ2-3 TRBD2 TRBV6-1 TGTGCCAGCAGGAAGGGGATACCGGGAGGTGCTTGGGATACGCAGTATTTT CASRKGIPGGAWDTQYF
NA TRBJ2-5 NA TRBV20-1 TGCAGTGCCTCGACGCCCGGGACAAGGGTGGTAAATGAGCAGTACTTC CSASTPGTRVVNEQYF
NA TRBJ1-2 NA TRBV6-1 TGTGCCAGCAGTGTAGCCCCGGGACTTAACTATGGCTACACCTTC CASSVAPGLNYGYTF
NA TRBJ2-1 NA TRBV6-6 TGTGCCAGCAGACAGGACTTATCCTACAATGAGCAGTTCTTC CASRQDLSYNEQFF
NA TRBJ1-1 NA TRBV30 TGTGCCTGGAGTGTAGACGGGTGGGCTGAAGCTTTCTTT CAWSVDGWAEAFF
few TRBJ2-3 NA TRBV20-1 TGCAGTGCTAGAGATCCAAGTCGCAGGGAGGCACCAGATACGCAGTATTTT CSARDPSRREAPDTQYF
few TRBJ2-5 TRBD1 TRBV7-2 TGTGCCAGCAGCTTATCAGGGGGCGCATCAGAGACCCAGTACTTC CASSLSGGASETQYF
NA TRBJ2-5 NA TRBV27 TGTGCCAGCAGTTTAAACCCCTACTCTCGGGAGCAGTACTTC CASSLNPYSREQYF
NA TRBJ2-1 TRBD1 TRBV6-1 TGTGCCAGCATATCGGGACAGGGGGCCGGGAATGAGCAGTTCTTC CASISGQGAGNEQFF
NA TRBJ2-1 TRBD2 TRBV4-1 TGCGCCAGCAGCCACAGCGGGGGGGCCTCTGAGCAGTTCTTC CASSHSGGASEQFF
few TRBJ2-1 NA TRBV7-3 TGTGCCAGCAGCTTACGTGGGAATTACAATGAGCAGTTCTTC CASSLRGNYNEQFF
NA TRBJ1-2 NA TRBV6-2/TRBV6-3 TGTGCCAGCAGTGAAATGGACGCCCGGCATGGCTACACCTTC CASSEMDARHGYTF